These T cell receptor beta chains were read from a single sample in a study of control samples from healthy donors and cancer patients. Some clones are missing from TCRdb's copy, which holds only in-frame ones; the method was immunoSEQ multiplex PCR. The repertoire holds tens of thousands of clones, with around 89% as singletons. Sequences were obtained from blood. Receptors were obtained from a woman aged 70-85 years in good health. CDR3s include the opening cysteine and the closing phenylalanine or tryptophan. The D gene is left open where the match is weak. A clone size is listed for some rows: how often the clone was seen (once, few, many), or a class if it is expanded.

v_call,d_call,clone_size,j_call,cdr3_nt,cdr3_aa
TRBV9,TRBD2,-,TRBJ2-1,TGTGCCAGCAGCCCACTAGCGGGAGGGCCCTACAATGAGCAGTTCTTC,CASSPLAGGPYNEQFF
TRBV5-6,-,-,TRBJ1-1,TGTGCCAGCAGCCCGTGGACATACTACCGGAACACTGAAGCTTTCTTT,CASSPWTYYRNTEAFF
TRBV9,TRBD1,-,TRBJ2-1,TGTGCCAGCAGCGTCGGGGGACAGGGGAGCAATGAGCAGTTCTTC,CASSVGGQGSNEQFF
TRBV6-1,TRBD1,-,TRBJ1-1,TGTGCCAGCAGTGAGGCACAGGGGAATGAAGCTTTCTTT,CASSEAQGNEAFF
TRBV5-4,TRBD1,-,TRBJ1-2,TGTGCCAGCAGCTCCCCTGACAGGGGGCGCGACTATGGCTACACCTTC,CASSSPDRGRDYGYTF
TRBV7-9,TRBD1,medium-sized,TRBJ1-5,TGTGCCAGCAGCGAGACAGGGTTTGGGAAGCCCCAGCATTTT,CASSETGFGKPQHF
TRBV5-1,-,-,TRBJ2-4,TGCGCCAGCAGCTTGGGACAGGATCGCATTCAGTACTTC,CASSLGQDRIQYF
TRBV7-9,TRBD2,once,TRBJ2-2,TGTGCCAGCAGCCCCTCCACTAGCGGGGTTAACACCGGGGAGCTGTTTTTT,CASSPSTSGVNTGELFF
TRBV6-5,TRBD1,-,TRBJ2-7,TGTGCCAGCAGTTATGGACAGGGGCACCCCTACGAGCAGTACTTC,CASSYGQGHPYEQYF
TRBV27,-,few,TRBJ1-2,TGTGCCAGCAGGTTAAAGTCCCCGGAACAGGGAGGTGGCTATGGCTACACCTTC,CASRLKSPEQGGGYGYTF
TRBV6-1,TRBD2,-,TRBJ2-5,TGTGCCAGTCACGAGTCGGGGGGGCGGGCCGAGACCCAGTACTTC,CASHESGGRAETQYF
TRBV7-9,TRBD2,few,TRBJ2-1,TGTGCCAGCAGCTTTTCTAGCGGAACCGCCTACAATGAGCAGTTCTTC,CASSFSSGTAYNEQFF
TRBV4-1,-,-,TRBJ1-6,TGCGCCAGCAGCCACCCCTCGGAAAACCTCCTGGCCAATTCACCCCTCCACTTT,CASSHPSENLLANSPLHF
TRBV5-1,-,-,TRBJ1-1,TGCGCCAGCAACTCAGACAGGCCTGAAGCTTTCTTT,CASNSDRPEAFF
TRBV9,TRBD1,-,TRBJ1-3,TGTGCCAGCAGGTACGACAGGGGCGGAGGAAACACCATATATTTT,CASRYDRGGGNTIYF
TRBV7-6,-,-,TRBJ2-7,TGTGCCAGCAGCTTAGGAGGGATACAGAACGAGCAGTACTTC,CASSLGGIQNEQYF
TRBV6-6,-,-,TRBJ2-5,TGTGCCAGCACCCCTGGCATTAGTGGGGGTGAGACCCAGTACTTC,CASTPGISGGETQYF
TRBV5-6,TRBD1,-,TRBJ1-2,TGTGCCAGCAGCATGGGACAGGATATCTATGGCTACACCTTC,CASSMGQDIYGYTF
TRBV9,TRBD1,-,TRBJ1-1,TGTGCCAGCAGCGTAAAAGGACAGGGGAACACTGAAGCTTTCTTT,CASSVKGQGNTEAFF
TRBV7-9,-,-,TRBJ1-6,TGTGCCAGCAGCCACGCCGCAGACAATTCACCCCTCCACTTT,CASSHAADNSPLHF
TRBV11-2,TRBD1,-,TRBJ1-1,TGTGCCAGCAGCCCCCGGGCAGGGGGGCCCTCTACGAACACTGAAGCTTTCTTT,CASSPRAGGPSTNTEAFF
TRBV7-2,-,-,TRBJ2-1,TGTGCCAGCAGCTCTAGAACCGGAATTCAGTATGAGCAGTTCTTC,CASSSRTGIQYEQFF
TRBV10-3,-,-,TRBJ2-7,TGTGCCATCTTACAGGAGACCTCTCCCAACTACGAGCAGTACTTC,CAILQETSPNYEQYF
TRBV15,-,-,TRBJ2-5,TGTGCCACCAGCAGAGTAGGAGCAGGCGAGACCCAGTACTTC,CATSRVGAGETQYF
TRBV7-2,TRBD1,-,TRBJ1-2,TGTGCCAGCAGCTTGGACAGGGGTTTTGACTATGGCTACACCTTC,CASSLDRGFDYGYTF
TRBV3-1/TRBV3-2,TRBD1,-,TRBJ2-1,TGTGCCAGCAGCCTCGGGACAGGAGATAAGTTCTTC,CASSLGTGDKFF
TRBV2,-,once,TRBJ1-4,TGTGCCAGCAGTGCGGACCGTACAACTAATGAAAAACTGTTTTTT,CASSADRTTNEKLFF
TRBV25-1,-,-,TRBJ1-2,TGTGCCAGCAGTGCCCTGACCTATGGCTACACCTTC,CASSALTYGYTF
TRBV3-1/TRBV3-2,-,-,TRBJ1-1,TGTGCCAGCAGCCAACAGGGTATCAACACTGAAGCTTTCTTT,CASSQQGINTEAFF
TRBV5-1,-,-,TRBJ2-2,TGCGCCAGCAGCTTGGGTTCCAAAACCGGGGAGCTGTTTTTT,CASSLGSKTGELFF
TRBV15,TRBD2,-,TRBJ2-5,TGTGCCACCAGCAGAGGCACGCGGGGGGGTTTGAGGGAGACCCAGTACTTC,CATSRGTRGGLRETQYF
TRBV7-9,-,-,TRBJ2-7,TGTGCCAGCAGCTTTGCCGCACAGGGATTGCACGAGCAGTACTTC,CASSFAAQGLHEQYF
TRBV2,-,-,TRBJ2-7,TGTGCCAGCAGGTTAGGGACAAAGAGCGAGCAGTACTTC,CASRLGTKSEQYF
TRBV2,-,-,TRBJ1-1,TGTGCCAGCAGTGAATCGGGCGCTGAAGCTTTCTTT,CASSESGAEAFF
TRBV5-8,-,-,TRBJ2-3,TGTGCCAGCAGCTTGGGACTGGCAGGCACAGATACGCAGTATTTT,CASSLGLAGTDTQYF
TRBV19,-,once,TRBJ1-2,TGTGCCAGTAGTAAGTTCAGGGAGAGCTATGGCTACACCTTC,CASSKFRESYGYTF
TRBV7-8,TRBD1,-,TRBJ1-2,TGTGCCAGCAGCTTAGCGGCCGGGACAGGAGGGAAAGATGGCTACACCTTC,CASSLAAGTGGKDGYTF
TRBV6-6,TRBD1,-,TRBJ1-2,TGTGCCAGCTTAGCCCAGGGGGCATATGGCTACACCTTC,CASLAQGAYGYTF
TRBV19,-,-,TRBJ1-1,TGTGCCAGTAGTACCCTGACACTGAACACTGAAGCTTTCTTT,CASSTLTLNTEAFF
TRBV7-8,-,-,TRBJ1-6,TGTGCCAGCAGCTTGGACAGCTATAATTCACCCCTCCACTTT,CASSLDSYNSPLHF
TRBV30,TRBD2,-,TRBJ2-1,TGTGCCTGGAATGGACTAGTCTCGGGTGAGCAGTTCTTC,CAWNGLVSGEQFF
TRBV5-4,-,-,TRBJ2-2,TGTGCCAGCAGCCCACCGCCGGGGGCTGGAACCGGGGAGCTGTTTTTT,CASSPPPGAGTGELFF
TRBV7-2,-,-,TRBJ1-6,TGTGCCAGCAGCTTAGACCAGGGGAATTCACCCCTCCACTTT,CASSLDQGNSPLHF
TRBV18,-,-,TRBJ1-5,TGTGCCAGCTCAATCGGCGGTTCCAATCAGCCCCAGCATTTT,CASSIGGSNQPQHF
TRBV28,TRBD2,once,TRBJ2-1,TGTGCCAGCAGTTTCGTGGGACTAGCGTCGAATGAGCAGTTCTTC,CASSFVGLASNEQFF
TRBV2,-,-,TRBJ2-1,TGTGCCAGCGTTCTAAAGCTCGAGCAGTTCTTC,CASVLKLEQFF
TRBV20-1,TRBD1,-,TRBJ1-2,TGCAGTGCTCCAGGGGGGGGTGGCTACACCTTC,CSAPGGGGYTF
TRBV14,-,-,TRBJ1-1,TGTGCCAGCAGCCCACTAAGGGTTATCATGAACACTGAAGCTTTCTTT,CASSPLRVIMNTEAFF
TRBV2,-,-,TRBJ1-2,TGTGCCTCCCGTAGCGGCGCGGGGGGCTACACCTTC,CASRSGAGGYTF
TRBV29-1,TRBD2,-,TRBJ2-1,TGCAGCGGCGGACTAGCGGGAGGGTCCTACAATGAGCAGTTCTTC,CSGGLAGGSYNEQFF
TRBV7-9,-,-,TRBJ1-1,TGTGCCAGCAGCGTATTCCAGGCTGAAGCTTTCTTT,CASSVFQAEAFF
TRBV7-6,TRBD2,-,TRBJ2-1,TGTGCCAGCAGCTTAGGATTGGCAGCGGGAGGTAACAATGAGCAGTTCTTC,CASSLGLAAGGNNEQFF
TRBV3-1/TRBV3-2,-,-,TRBJ2-2,TGTGCCAGCACCACCGCAGGTGGGGAGCTGTTTTTT,CASTTAGGELFF
TRBV5-1,TRBD1,-,TRBJ1-2,TGCGCCAGCAGCCTGGACAGGGCCGAGCAAGGGGGCTACACCTTC,CASSLDRAEQGGYTF